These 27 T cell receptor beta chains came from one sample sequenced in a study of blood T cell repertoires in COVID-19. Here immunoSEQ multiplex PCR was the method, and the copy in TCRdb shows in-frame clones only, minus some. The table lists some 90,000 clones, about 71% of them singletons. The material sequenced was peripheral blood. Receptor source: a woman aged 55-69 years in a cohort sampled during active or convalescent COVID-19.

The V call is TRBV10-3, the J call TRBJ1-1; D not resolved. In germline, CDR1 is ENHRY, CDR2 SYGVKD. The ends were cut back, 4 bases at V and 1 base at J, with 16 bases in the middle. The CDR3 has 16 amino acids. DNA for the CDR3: TGTGCCATCAGTGCGCTTCAGCGGGCAGGGAACACTGAAGCTTTCTTT. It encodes CAISALQRAGNTEAFF.

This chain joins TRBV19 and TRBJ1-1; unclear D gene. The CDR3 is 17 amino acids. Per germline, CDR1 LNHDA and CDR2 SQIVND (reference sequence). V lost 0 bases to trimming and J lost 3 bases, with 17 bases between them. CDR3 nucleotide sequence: TGTGCCAGTAGTATAGATCCCGGGCTGGGGAGCGACACTGAAGCTTTCTTT. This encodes CASSIDPGLGSDTEAFF.

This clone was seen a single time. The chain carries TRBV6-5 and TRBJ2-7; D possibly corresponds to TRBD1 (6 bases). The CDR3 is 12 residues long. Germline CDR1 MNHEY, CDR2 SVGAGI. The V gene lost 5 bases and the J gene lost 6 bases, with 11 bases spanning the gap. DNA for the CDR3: TGTGCCAGCAGTCAACAGGGCGGCGAGCAGTACTTC. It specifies CASSQQGGEQYF.

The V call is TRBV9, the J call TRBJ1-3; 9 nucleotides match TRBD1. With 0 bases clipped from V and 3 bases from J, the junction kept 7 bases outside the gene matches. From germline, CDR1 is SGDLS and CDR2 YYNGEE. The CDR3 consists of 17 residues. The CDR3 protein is CASSVVGQGLGGNTIYF. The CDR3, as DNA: TGTGCCAGCAGCGTAGTCGGACAGGGGCTGGGTGGAAACACCATATATTTT.

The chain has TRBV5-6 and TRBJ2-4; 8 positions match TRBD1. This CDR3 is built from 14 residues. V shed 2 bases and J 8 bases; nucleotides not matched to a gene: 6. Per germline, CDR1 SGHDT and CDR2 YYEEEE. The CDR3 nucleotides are TGTGCCAGCAGCTTCGGGCAGGGGGCCTACATTCAGTACTTC. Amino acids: CASSFGQGAYIQYF.

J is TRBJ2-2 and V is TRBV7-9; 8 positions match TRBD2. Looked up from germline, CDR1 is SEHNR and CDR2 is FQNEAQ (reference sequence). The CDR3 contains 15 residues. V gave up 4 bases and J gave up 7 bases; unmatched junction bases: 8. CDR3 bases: TGTGCCAGCAGCTGGGACTCCGCGGGGGGCGGGGAGCTGTTTTTT. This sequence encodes CASSWDSAGGGELFF.

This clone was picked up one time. The CDR3 DNA reads TGTGCCAGCAGTCCAGGGTCCACTGAAGCTTTCTTT. As protein: CASSPGSTEAFF. V usage is TRBV12-3 or TRBV12-4 and J usage is TRBJ1-1; possible D gene TRBD1, 5 bases. This CDR3 is 12 amino acids long. Trimming cost V 5 bases and J 4 bases, with 8 bases left between them.

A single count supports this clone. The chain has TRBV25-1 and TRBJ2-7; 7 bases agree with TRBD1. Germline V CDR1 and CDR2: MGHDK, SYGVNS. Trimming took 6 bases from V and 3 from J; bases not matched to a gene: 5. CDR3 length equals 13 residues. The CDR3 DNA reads TGTGCCAGCAGGGATTCAGGGGGCTACGAGCAGTACTTC. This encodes CASRDSGGYEQYF.

The CDR3 DNA reads TGTGCTAGTGGTCCCACAGGGGGTAATGGCTACACCTTC. This encodes CASGPTGGNGYTF. The rearrangement links TRBV12-5 to TRBJ1-2, with 8 bases fitting TRBD1. The CDR3 runs 13 residues. The germline gives CDR1 LGHNT, CDR2 FRNRAP. The V and J ends lost 5 bases and 6 bases, in that order; junction bases with no gene match: 5.

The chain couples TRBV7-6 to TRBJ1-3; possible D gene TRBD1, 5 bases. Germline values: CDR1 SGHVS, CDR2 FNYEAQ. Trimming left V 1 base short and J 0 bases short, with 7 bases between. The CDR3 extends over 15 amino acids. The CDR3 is CASSLGTLSGNTIYF. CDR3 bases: TGTGCCAGCAGCTTAGGGACACTCTCTGGAAACACCATATATTTT.

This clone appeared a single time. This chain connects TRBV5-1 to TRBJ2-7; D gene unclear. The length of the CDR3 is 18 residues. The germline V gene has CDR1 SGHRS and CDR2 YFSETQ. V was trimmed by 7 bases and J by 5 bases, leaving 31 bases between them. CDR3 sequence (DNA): TGCGCCAGCCGCAAAAATCAGCCCACTATCACTGGAAGCAACGAGCAGTACTTC. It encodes CASRKNQPTITGSNEQYF.

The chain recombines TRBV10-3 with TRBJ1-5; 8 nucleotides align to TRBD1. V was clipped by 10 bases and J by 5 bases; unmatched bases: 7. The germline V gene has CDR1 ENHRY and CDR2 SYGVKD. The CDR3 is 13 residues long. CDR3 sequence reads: CATTQTGDQPQHF. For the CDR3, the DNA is TGTGCCACTACTCAGACAGGGGATCAGCCCCAGCATTTT.

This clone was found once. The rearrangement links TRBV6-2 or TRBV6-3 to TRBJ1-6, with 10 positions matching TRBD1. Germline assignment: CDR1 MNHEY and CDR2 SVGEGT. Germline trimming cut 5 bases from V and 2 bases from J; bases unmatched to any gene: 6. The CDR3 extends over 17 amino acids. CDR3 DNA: TGTGCCAGCAGTGGCGGGACAGGGGCGACCTATAATTCACCCCTCCACTTT. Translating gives CASSGGTGATYNSPLHF.

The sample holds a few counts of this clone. The CDR3 DNA is TGCGCCAGCAGCTTGGCCGCAGGACAGGGGGTTTCACCCCTCCACTTT. Its translation is CASSLAAGQGVSPLHF. The chain uses TRBV5-1 and TRBJ1-6; TRBD1 matches at 10 bases. CDR1 and CDR2 from the germline V gene are SGHRS and YFSETQ. The trim removed 0 bases at V and 9 bases at J, leaving 6 bases unmatched. The CDR3 extends over 16 amino acids.

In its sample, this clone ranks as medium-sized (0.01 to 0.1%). The CDR3 region has the DNA TGTGCCAGCAGTTCACCGTTTGGCCCGGATACGCAGTATTTT. Translating gives CASSSPFGPDTQYF. The V call is TRBV28, the J call TRBJ2-3; D unresolved. Germline values: CDR1 MDHEN, CDR2 SYDVKM. This CDR3 spans 14 amino acids. Between the trimmed V and J ends, which lost 4 bases and 6 bases, there was a span of 14 bases.

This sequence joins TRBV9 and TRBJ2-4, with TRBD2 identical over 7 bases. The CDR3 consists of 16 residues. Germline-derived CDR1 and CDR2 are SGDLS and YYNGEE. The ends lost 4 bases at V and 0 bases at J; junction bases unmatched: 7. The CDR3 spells CASSPRAGIAKNIQYF. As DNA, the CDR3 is TGTGCCAGCAGCCCCAGAGCGGGGATAGCCAAAAACATTCAGTACTTC.

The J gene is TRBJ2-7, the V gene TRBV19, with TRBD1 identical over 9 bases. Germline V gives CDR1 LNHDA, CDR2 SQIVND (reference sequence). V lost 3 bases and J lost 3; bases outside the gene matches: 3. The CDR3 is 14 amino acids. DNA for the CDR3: TGTGCCAGTAGTATCGGACAGGGGAACTACGAGCAGTACTTC. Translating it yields CASSIGQGNYEQYF.

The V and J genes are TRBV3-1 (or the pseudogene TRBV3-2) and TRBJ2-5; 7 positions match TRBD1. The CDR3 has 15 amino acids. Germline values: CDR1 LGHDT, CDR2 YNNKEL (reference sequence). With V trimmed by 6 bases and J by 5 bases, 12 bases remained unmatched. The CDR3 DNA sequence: TGTGCCAGCAGTCATACCAGACAGGGCTTGGAGACCCAGTACTTC. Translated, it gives CASSHTRQGLETQYF.

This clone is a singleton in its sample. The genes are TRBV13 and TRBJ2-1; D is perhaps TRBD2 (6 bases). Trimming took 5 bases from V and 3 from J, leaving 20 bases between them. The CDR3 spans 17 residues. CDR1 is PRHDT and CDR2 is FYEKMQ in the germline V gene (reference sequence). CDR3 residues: CASSRRLGGNVYNEQFF. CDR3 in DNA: TGTGCCAGCAGCAGGCGCCTGGGGGGTAATGTCTACAATGAGCAGTTCTTC.

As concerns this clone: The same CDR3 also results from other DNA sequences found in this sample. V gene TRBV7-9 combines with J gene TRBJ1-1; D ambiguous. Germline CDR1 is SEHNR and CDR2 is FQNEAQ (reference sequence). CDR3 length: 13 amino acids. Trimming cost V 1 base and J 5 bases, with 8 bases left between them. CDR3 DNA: TGTGCCAGCAGCTTAGAGGGAGATACTGAAGCTTTCTTT. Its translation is CASSLEGDTEAFF.

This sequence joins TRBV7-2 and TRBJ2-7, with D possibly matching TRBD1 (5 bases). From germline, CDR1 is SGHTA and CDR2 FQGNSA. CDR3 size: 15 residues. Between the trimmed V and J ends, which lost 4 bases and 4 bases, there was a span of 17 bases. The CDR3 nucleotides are TGTGCCAGCAGCTACCTAATGTGGGGCCCTTACGAGCAGTACTTC. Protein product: CASSYLMWGPYEQYF. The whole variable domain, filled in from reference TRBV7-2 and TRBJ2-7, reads GAGVSQSPSNKVTEKGKDVELRCDPISGHTALYWYRQSLGQGLEFLIYFQGNSAPDKSGLPSDRFSAERTGGSVSTLTIQRTQQEDSAVYLCASSYLMWGPYEQYFGPGTRLTVT.

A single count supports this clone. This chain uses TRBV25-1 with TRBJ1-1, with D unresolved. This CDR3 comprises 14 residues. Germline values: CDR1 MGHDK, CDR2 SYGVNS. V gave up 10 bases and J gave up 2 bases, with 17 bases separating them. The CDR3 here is CANKYEGINTEAFF. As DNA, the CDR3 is TGTGCCAACAAGTATGAGGGTATCAACACTGAAGCTTTCTTT.

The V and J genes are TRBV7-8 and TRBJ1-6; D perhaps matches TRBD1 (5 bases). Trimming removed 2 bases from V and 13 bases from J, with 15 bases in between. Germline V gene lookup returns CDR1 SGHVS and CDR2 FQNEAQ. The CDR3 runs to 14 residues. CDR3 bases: TGTGCCAGCAGCTTACCGCGGGGGAGGGGCCCCCTCCACTTT. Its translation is CASSLPRGRGPLHF.

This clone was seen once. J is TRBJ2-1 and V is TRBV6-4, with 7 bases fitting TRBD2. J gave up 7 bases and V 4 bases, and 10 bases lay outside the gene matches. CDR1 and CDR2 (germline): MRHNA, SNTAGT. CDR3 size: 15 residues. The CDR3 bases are TGTGCCAGCAGTGTGAGACTAGCTTGGGGAAATGAGCAGTTCTTC. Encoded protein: CASSVRLAWGNEQFF.

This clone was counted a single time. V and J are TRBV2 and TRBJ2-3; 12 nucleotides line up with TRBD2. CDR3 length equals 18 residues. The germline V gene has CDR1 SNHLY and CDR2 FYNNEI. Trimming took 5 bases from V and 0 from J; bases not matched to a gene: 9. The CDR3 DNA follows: TGTGCCAGCAGTCCCGGTCAACTAGCGGGGGGAAGCACAGATACGCAGTATTTT. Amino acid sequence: CASSPGQLAGGSTDTQYF. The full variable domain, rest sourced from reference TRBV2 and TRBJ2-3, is EPEVTQTPSHQVTQMGQEVILRCVPISNHLYFYWYRQILGQKVEFLVSFYNNEISEKSEIFDDQFSVERPDGSNFTLKIRSTKLEDSAMYFCASSPGQLAGGSTDTQYFGPGTRLTVL.

CDR3 sequence (DNA): TGTGCCAGCAGTTACCCCGGGACTAGCGGGGGCTCCAGCTCCTACGAGCAGTACTTC. This sequence encodes CASSYPGTSGGSSSYEQYF. V and J are TRBV6-2 or TRBV6-3 and TRBJ2-7, with 14 positions matching TRBD2. V was clipped by 2 bases and J by 0 bases; unmatched bases: 9. There are 19 residues in the CDR3. Germline values: CDR1 MNHEY, CDR2 SVGEGT.

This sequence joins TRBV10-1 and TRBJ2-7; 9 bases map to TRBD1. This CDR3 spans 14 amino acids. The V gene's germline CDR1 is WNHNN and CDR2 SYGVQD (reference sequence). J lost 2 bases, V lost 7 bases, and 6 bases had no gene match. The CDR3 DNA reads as TGCGCCAGCACCCGGGACAGGGACACCTACGAGCAGTACTTC. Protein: CASTRDRDTYEQYF.